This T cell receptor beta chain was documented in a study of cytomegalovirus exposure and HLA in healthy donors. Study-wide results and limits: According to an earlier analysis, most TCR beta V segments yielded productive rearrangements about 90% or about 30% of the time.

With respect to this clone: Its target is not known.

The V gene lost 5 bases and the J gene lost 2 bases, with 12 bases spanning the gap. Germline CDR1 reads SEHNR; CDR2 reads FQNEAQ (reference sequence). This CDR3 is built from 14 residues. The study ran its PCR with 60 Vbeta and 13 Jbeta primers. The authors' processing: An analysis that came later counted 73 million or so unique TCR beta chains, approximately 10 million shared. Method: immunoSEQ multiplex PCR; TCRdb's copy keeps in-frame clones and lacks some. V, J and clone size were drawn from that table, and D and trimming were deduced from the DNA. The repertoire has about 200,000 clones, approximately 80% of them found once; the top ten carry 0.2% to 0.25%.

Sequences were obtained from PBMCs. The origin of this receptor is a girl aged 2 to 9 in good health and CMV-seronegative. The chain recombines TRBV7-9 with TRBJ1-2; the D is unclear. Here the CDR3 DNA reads TGTGCCAGCAGCCCCTCCGCGAGAAACTATGGCTACACCTTC. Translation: CASSPSARNYGYTF.